The 27 T cell receptor beta chains presented below share a single source sample, sequenced in a study of tissue T cells after allogeneic stem cell transplantation. TCRdb's table, derived via immunoSEQ multiplex PCR, lists solely in-frame clones and lacks some. Of more than 5,500 clones listed, roughly 79% are singletons. This material consisted of skin, taken at autopsy. These receptors came from a male patient at least 60 years old with steroid-refractory graft-versus-host disease after an allogeneic stem cell transplant. Part of the T cell pool may stem from the graft donor.

The rearrangement links TRBV24-1 to TRBJ2-2; D perhaps matches TRBD2 (6 bases). The germline CDR1 and CDR2 sequences are KGHDR and SFDVKD. V was clipped by 3 bases and J by 4 bases, with 11 bases between them. CDR3 size: 15 residues. CDR3 DNA sequence: TGTGCCACCAGTGATCCCGGGACTTCCACCGGGGAGCTGTTTTTT. This encodes CATSDPGTSTGELFF.

The chain has TRBV5-8 and TRBJ2-4, with 7 bases identical to TRBD1. The CDR3 has 16 amino acids. Per the germline V gene, CDR1 is SGHTS and CDR2 is YDEGEE. Trimming removed 4 bases from V and 3 bases from J; junction bases left unmatched: 10. The CDR3 loop is CASSGYDRVDKNIQYF. For the CDR3, the DNA is TGTGCCAGCAGCGGATACGACAGGGTGGACAAAAACATTCAGTACTTC. The full variable domain, completed using reference TRBV5-8 and TRBJ2-4, is EAGVTQSPTHLIKTRGQQATLRCSPISGHTSVYWYQQALGLGLQFLLWYDEGEERNRGNFPPRFSGRQFPNYSSELNVNALELEDSALYLCASSGYDRVDKNIQYFGAGTRLSVL.

The rearrangement joins TRBV7-9 to TRBJ2-1; D remains ambiguous. The CDR3 consists of 12 residues. The V gene's germline CDR1 is SEHNR and CDR2 FQNEAQ (reference sequence). Trimming shortened V by 5 bases and J by 7 bases, and 9 bases separated the two germline ends. This CDR3 is CASSPSQNEQFF. In DNA form, the CDR3 reads TGTGCCAGCAGCCCGAGCCAGAATGAGCAGTTCTTC.

The CDR3 DNA reads TGTGCCAGCAGCTTGGGACAGCTTAGCTCCTACGAGCAGTACTTC. Translating it yields CASSLGQLSSYEQYF. This chain joins TRBV5-5 and TRBJ2-7, with D maybe TRBD1 (5 bases). This CDR3 spans 15 amino acids. Trimming shortened V by 0 bases and J by 0 bases, and 10 bases separated the two germline ends. Germline-derived CDR1 and CDR2 are SGHKS and YYEKEE (reference sequence).

The gene calls are TRBV5-1 and TRBJ2-7; 7 positions match TRBD1. The CDR3 runs to 14 residues. Germline V CDR1 and CDR2: SGHRS, YFSETQ. V dropped 5 bases and J dropped 3; count of bases not matched to a gene: 8. The CDR3 region is CASRWRQGDYEQYF. The DNA of the CDR3 is TGCGCCAGCAGATGGAGACAGGGAGACTACGAGCAGTACTTC.

The chain combines TRBV30 with TRBJ2-3, with 8 bases lining up with TRBD1. CDR1 and CDR2 from the germline V gene are GTSNPN and SVGIG (reference sequence). V lost 8 bases and J lost 4; bases outside the gene matches: 8. The CDR3 sequence is 13 residues long. The CDR3 protein is CARTGLLADTQYF. As DNA, the CDR3 is TGTGCCCGGACAGGGCTCTTGGCAGATACGCAGTATTTT.

J is TRBJ1-4 and V is TRBV28; D is unclear. The CDR3 covers 15 residues. V gave up 5 bases and J gave up 4 bases, with 14 bases separating them. Germline V gene data show CDR1 as MDHEN and CDR2 as SYDVKM. The CDR3 sequence: CASSPRVLVNEKLFF. DNA of the CDR3: TGTGCCAGCAGTCCCCGGGTCCTCGTTAATGAAAAACTGTTTTTT.

The V call is TRBV27, the J call TRBJ2-2, with no clear D. The CDR3 extends over 13 amino acids. Trimming left V 3 bases short and J 5 bases short, with 7 bases between. In germline, CDR1 is MNHEY, CDR2 SMNVEV (reference sequence). The DNA for the CDR3 is TGTGCCAGCAGTTTTGGGGTAACCGGGGAGCTGTTTTTT. Protein: CASSFGVTGELFF.

This chain uses TRBV4-1 with TRBJ2-7, with TRBD2 identical over 11 bases. This CDR3 spans 13 amino acids. V was pared by 11 bases and J by 0 bases, with 3 bases of the junction left unmatched. Germline V gene sequence: CDR1 MGHRA, CDR2 YSYEKL. CDR3 nucleotide sequence: TGCGCCTCTAGCGGGGGGTCCTCCTACGAGCAGTACTTC. Translation gives CASSGGSSYEQYF.

This rearrangement joins TRBV2 to TRBJ1-1; perhaps TRBD1 as D (5 bases). The V gene lost 7 bases and the J gene lost 2 bases, with 14 bases spanning the gap. This CDR3 comprises 14 residues. Germline lookup yields CDR1 SNHLY and CDR2 FYNNEI. CDR3 loop: CASIPGQPNTEAFF. DNA for the CDR3: TGTGCCAGCATTCCTGGACAACCAAACACTGAAGCTTTCTTT.

The chain couples TRBV2 to TRBJ2-2; D gene ambiguous. CDR3 size: 15 residues. The ends were cut back, 5 bases at V and 0 bases at J, with 10 bases in the middle. In germline, CDR1 is SNHLY, CDR2 FYNNEI. The CDR3 here is CASSRAGANTGELFF. The CDR3 nucleotides read TGTGCCAGCAGTCGGGCAGGAGCGAACACCGGGGAGCTGTTTTTT.

This chain connects TRBV6-2 or TRBV6-3 to TRBJ2-3; TRBD1 matches at 10 bases. This CDR3 comprises 14 residues. The V gene's germline CDR1 is MNHEY and CDR2 SVGEGT. V dropped 5 bases and J dropped 1; count of bases not matched to a gene: 0. The CDR3 reads CASSGTGGTDTQYF. The DNA of the CDR3 is TGTGCCAGCAGTGGGACAGGGGGCACAGATACGCAGTATTTT.

Sample share makes this clone medium-sized (0.01 to 0.1%). The rearrangement uses TRBV4-1 and TRBJ2-2; weak D call: TRBD2 (6 bases). This CDR3 spans 16 amino acids. Trimming removed 4 bases from V and 2 bases from J, with 14 bases in between. The germline V gene has CDR1 MGHRA and CDR2 YSYEKL. Written as DNA, the CDR3 is TGCGCCAGCAGCCCCCTTGGGGGGACCAACACCGGGGAGCTGTTTTTT. It specifies CASSPLGGTNTGELFF.

This chain uses TRBV5-1 with TRBJ2-5, with D unclear. From germline, CDR1 is SGHRS and CDR2 YFSETQ. CDR3 length: 14 residues. Trimming removed 4 bases at V and 2 bases at J, with 12 bases between. The DNA for the CDR3 is TGCGCCAGCAGCCCGTTAGCCCAGCAAGAGACCCAGTACTTC. It is translated as CASSPLAQQETQYF.

CDR3 residues: CASSLLGPSYEQYF. The CDR3 DNA reads as TGCGCCAGCAGCTTGCTGGGGCCCTCCTACGAGCAGTACTTC. V gene TRBV5-1 combines with J gene TRBJ2-7; TRBD1 is a possible D gene (5 bases). V lost 1 base and J lost 0, with 8 bases in between. Germline V CDR1 and CDR2: SGHRS, YFSETQ. The CDR3 has 14 residues. The whole variable domain, remainder taken from reference TRBV5-1 and TRBJ2-7, is KAGVTQTPRYLIKTRGQQVTLSCSPISGHRSVSWYQQTPGQGLQFLFEYFSETQRNKGNFPGRFSGRQFSNSRSEMNVSTLELGDSALYLCASSLLGPSYEQYFGPGTRLTVT.

As for this clone: Its ends do not fully match the called genes, so a read error is possible. The chain joins TRBV10-3 to TRBJ1-3; D remains ambiguous. This CDR3 has 14 residues. CDR1 and CDR2 (germline): ENHRY, SYGVKD. The CDR3 region is CAIRESHSGNTIYF. DNA for the CDR3: TGTGCCATCAGAGAGTCCCACTCTGGAAACACCATATATTTT.

The rearrangement joins TRBV6-6 to TRBJ2-7; the D is unclear. This CDR3 contains 14 residues. Germline CDR1 reads MNHNY; CDR2 reads SVGAGI (reference sequence). V lost 0 bases to trimming and J lost 2 bases, with 8 bases between them. The CDR3 DNA sequence: TGTGCCAGCAGTTACTCGCCGGGTACCTACGAGCAGTACTTC. Amino acid sequence: CASSYSPGTYEQYF.

The chain joins TRBV30 to TRBJ1-5; the D gene is possibly TRBD1 (5 bases). CDR3 size: 13 residues. V shed 0 bases and J shed 2 bases, with 5 bases lying between them. The germline V gene has CDR1 GTSNPN and CDR2 SVGIG (reference sequence). This chain's CDR3 is CAWSVQGNQPQHF. The CDR3 nucleotides are TGTGCCTGGAGTGTACAGGGCAATCAGCCCCAGCATTTT.

The chain has TRBV5-4 and TRBJ1-4, with 8 bases matching TRBD1. CDR3 length: 16 amino acids. In germline, CDR1 is SGHNT, CDR2 YYREEE (reference sequence). Trimming cost V 4 bases and J 0 bases; bases outside gene matches: 5. The CDR3 region is CASSQDRAATNEKLFF. CDR3 nucleotides: TGTGCCAGCAGCCAGGACAGGGCCGCAACTAATGAAAAACTGTTTTTT.

This rearrangement joins TRBV9 to TRBJ2-1, with 10 bases identical to TRBD2. The CDR3 is 18 residues long. Germline loops: CDR1 SGDLS, CDR2 YYNGEE. V lost 0 bases and J lost 6; bases outside the gene matches: 12. The CDR3 nucleotides read TGTGCCAGCAGCGTAGGAGGTGGAGCGGGGGGGCTTATCAATGAGCAGTTCTTC. This encodes CASSVGGGAGGLINEQFF.

The gene calls are TRBV19 and TRBJ2-7; possibly TRBD1 for D (6 bases). The germline V and J ends were trimmed by 2 bases and 7 bases, with 12 bases remaining between them. From germline, CDR1 is LNHDA and CDR2 SQIVND (reference sequence). The CDR3 totals 13 residues. The CDR3 coding sequence is TGTGCCAGTAGTATAAACAGGGTGGGTGAGCAGTACTTC. It specifies CASSINRVGEQYF.

V and J are TRBV6-5 and TRBJ1-2, with D possibly being TRBD1 (5 bases). The CDR3 sequence is 15 residues long. V was shortened by 2 bases and J by 5 bases, with 15 bases between the two germline ends. Germline lookup yields CDR1 MNHEY and CDR2 SVGAGI. DNA for the CDR3: TGTGCCAGCAGTTACACCTTGCAGGGAGGATATGGCTACACCTTC. Amino acid sequence: CASSYTLQGGYGYTF.

The V gene is TRBV7-9, the J gene TRBJ1-5; 9 bases map to TRBD1. Germline values: CDR1 SEHNR, CDR2 FQNEAQ (reference sequence). J lost 6 bases, V lost 5 bases, and 8 bases had no gene match. This CDR3 has 15 residues. CDR3 sequence: CASSAGTGKLQPQHF. The CDR3 DNA is TGTGCCAGCAGCGCCGGGACAGGGAAGCTTCAGCCCCAGCATTTT.

This chain connects TRBV6-4 to TRBJ2-3; 7 nucleotides line up with TRBD2. This CDR3 is built from 13 residues. Germline values: CDR1 MRHNA, CDR2 SNTAGT. J was trimmed by 5 bases and V by 5 bases; bases with no gene match: 4. CDR3 coding DNA: TGTGCCAGCAGTCTCCAGCGGGAAGATACGCAGTATTTT. Its protein product is CASSLQREDTQYF.

The rearrangement joins TRBV20-1 to TRBJ2-5; D uncertain. V gave up 3 bases and J gave up 5 bases, with 13 bases separating them. Germline values: CDR1 DFQATT, CDR2 SNEGSKA (reference sequence). The CDR3 is made up of 13 amino acids. The CDR3 DNA is TGCAGTGCTAGTGGTAGGGCTACGGAGACCCAGTACTTC. Protein sequence: CSASGRATETQYF.

In DNA, the CDR3 is TGTGCCAGCAGCCAAGACCAAGTGGGGACTGAAGCTTTCTTT. Translating gives CASSQDQVGTEAFF. The V and J genes are TRBV4-2 and TRBJ1-1; D call uncertain. The germline gives CDR1 LGHNA, CDR2 YNFKEQ. V lost 0 bases and J 5 bases, leaving 10 bases between the germline ends. This CDR3 region has 14 residues.

V gene TRBV5-6 combines with J gene TRBJ2-5; 10 nucleotides match TRBD2. Germline V gives CDR1 SGHDT, CDR2 YYEEEE. CDR3 length: 17 residues. V lost 0 bases, J lost 4 bases, and 9 bases stayed unmatched. Here the CDR3 reads CASSLEGSGGPRETQYF. The DNA of the CDR3 is TGTGCCAGCAGCTTGGAGGGTAGCGGGGGGCCGCGAGAGACCCAGTACTTC.